These 14 T cell receptor beta chains were all obtained from the same sample, sequenced in a study of blood T cells in healthy people across ages. The authors ran a second PCR of about 7 to 11 cycles using a sample-barcoded 5' primer and a J-beta primer mix. TCRdb independently ran MiXCR on the 5' RACE reads; one entry per CDR3 protein. The table includes 550,000 to 800,000 distinct CDR3 sequences, about 34% detected once. Sequenced material: blood. The receptors derive from a woman aged 80 or older in good health.

This clonotype was counted ten times or more. Here the CDR3 reads CASPSGLAFYNEQFF. Here the CDR3 DNA reads TGTGCCAGCCCCTCGGGACTAGCCTTCTACAATGAGCAGTTCTTC. The rearrangement uses TRBV7-4 and TRBJ2-1, with 9 bases aligning to TRBD2. After removal of 8 bases from V and 3 bases from J, the junction contained 8 bases not matched to a gene. Germline V gives CDR1 SGHVT, CDR2 SQSDAQ. This CDR3 contains 15 residues.

This clonotype has only a few counts. It may be a read error: a sequence one base away is much more abundant. The rearrangement joins TRBV6-1 to TRBJ2-7; 13 bases line up with TRBD2. This CDR3 contains 17 residues. The germline V gene encodes CDR1 MNHNS and CDR2 SASEGT. DNA for the CDR3: TGTGCCGGCAGCCTCACGGGGACTAGCGGGATCTCCTACGAGCAGTACTTC. Its protein product is CAGSLTGTSGISYEQYF.

This clonotype showed up many times. This chain connects TRBV6-5 to TRBJ2-1; no definite D call. This CDR3 contains 14 residues. Germline values: CDR1 MNHEY, CDR2 SVGAGI. V dropped 8 bases and J dropped 7 bases, with 18 bases sitting between them. The CDR3 region has the DNA TGTGCCAGCGGCCCAAGTGGGCTATGGAATGAGCAGTTCTTC. It translates to CASGPSGLWNEQFF.

A few counts support this clonotype. This sequence may be a read error, since a much larger clone differs from it by one base. V and J are TRBV6-1 and TRBJ2-7; perhaps TRBD1 as D (5 bases). The germline V and J ends were trimmed by 8 bases and 7 bases, with 18 bases remaining between them. This CDR3 region has 13 residues. The germline V gene has CDR1 MNHNS and CDR2 SASEGT. The CDR3 loop reads CASLSRLDNEQYF. CDR3 nucleotide sequence: TGTGCCAGCCTCTCACGCCTGGACAATGAGCAGTACTTC.

This chain joins TRBV30 and TRBJ2-5; D not resolved. Trimming took off 3 bases at V and 6 bases at J, with 17 bases between the two ends. The CDR3 length is 14 residues. CDR1 GTSNPN and CDR2 SVGIG come from the germline V gene (reference sequence). The CDR3 DNA reads as TGTGCCTGGAGCATCCTCGGATTATCGAAGACCCAGTACTTC. Residues: CAWSILGLSKTQYF.

V gene TRBV7-8 combines with J gene TRBJ2-1; D perhaps matches TRBD2 (6 bases). The DNA end lines up better with TRBJ2-7; the J call may be wrong. The germline CDR1 and CDR2 sequences are SGHVS and FQNEAQ. The CDR3 runs to 15 residues. CDR3 loop: CASNLGGAQYNEQYF. CDR3 sequence (DNA): TGTGCCAGCAACCTAGGAGGGGCTCAATACAATGAGCAGTACTTC.

This clonotype was counted many times. The rearrangement uses TRBV12-3 or TRBV12-4 and TRBJ2-1, with D perhaps matching TRBD1 (5 bases). V was trimmed by 7 bases and J by 2 bases, leaving 12 bases between them. This CDR3 contains 14 residues. Here the CDR3 reads CASTSGSPYNEQFF. CDR3 DNA: TGTGCCAGCACCTCAGGGTCCCCCTACAATGAGCAGTTCTTC.

This clonotype was observed at least ten times. This rearrangement joins TRBV5-6 to TRBJ2-1; 9 bases are shared with TRBD2. The CDR3 is made up of 17 amino acids. Trimming removed 3 bases from V and 5 bases from J; junction bases left unmatched: 12. Germline CDR1 reads SGHDT; CDR2 reads YYEEEE. The CDR3 coding sequence is TGTGCCAGCAGCTCATCCTGGGGCGGGGGGGAAAACAATGAGCAGTTCTTC. It codes for CASSSSWGGGENNEQFF.

Comments on this clonotype: A much larger clone lies a single base off, so this may be a read error. J is TRBJ2-5 and V is TRBV20-1; a possible D gene is TRBD1 (5 bases). The germline V gene has CDR1 DFQATT and CDR2 SNEGSKA (reference sequence). The CDR3 sequence is 13 residues long. The ends were cut back, 0 bases at V and 11 bases at J, with 16 bases in the middle. The CDR3 here is CSARDGAFYEQYF. In DNA form, the CDR3 reads TGCAGTGCTAGAGATGGGGCCTTTTATGAGCAGTACTTC.

This clonotype was observed many times. The chain links TRBV2 to TRBJ2-1, with TRBD2 identical over 7 bases. Germline V CDR1 and CDR2: SNHLY, FYNNEI. The CDR3 has 16 residues. The V segment lost 5 bases and the J segment 1 base; nucleotides outside the gene matches: 8. In DNA form, the CDR3 reads TGTGCCAGCAGTAACCCGTCGGGGGGATCCTACAATGAGCAGTTCTTC. This encodes CASSNPSGGSYNEQFF.

V and J are TRBV5-1 and TRBJ1-1, with no clear D. Germline CDR1 SGHRS, CDR2 YFSETQ. CDR3 length: 14 amino acids. Trimming removed 0 bases at V and 1 base at J, with 7 bases between. The CDR3: CASSLASKNTEAFF. The CDR3 region has the DNA TGCGCCAGCAGCTTGGCCTCGAAGAACACTGAAGCTTTCTTT.

A few counts support this clonotype. The chain joins TRBV12-3 or TRBV12-4 to TRBJ1-5, with 9 bases lining up with TRBD1. This CDR3 has 14 residues. The trim removed 6 bases at V and 7 bases at J, leaving 7 bases unmatched. CDR3 coding DNA: TGTGCCAGCAGCCAGACAGGGGGAAGGCAGCCCCAGCATTTT. Translation: CASSQTGGRQPQHF.

The V and J genes are TRBV6-6 and TRBJ1-1; no reliable D call. Trimming cost V 2 bases and J 1 base, with 5 bases left between them. Germline-derived CDR1 and CDR2 are MNHNY and SVGAGI (reference sequence). The length of the CDR3 is 13 residues. In DNA, the CDR3 is TGTGCCAGCAGTTACCCACAGAACACTGAAGCTTTCTTT. Amino acids: CASSYPQNTEAFF.

In its sample, this clonotype was seen once. The rearrangement uses TRBV20-1 and TRBJ2-1; D not certain. V lost 1 base and J lost 0, with 7 bases in between. The CDR3 totals 14 residues. Germline-derived CDR1 and CDR2 are DFQATT and SNEGSKA (reference sequence). CDR3 coding DNA: TGCAGTGCTAGAGGGGCGGACTCCTACAATGAGCAGTTCTTC. Residues: CSARGADSYNEQFF.